This TCR beta chain is from a study of T cell repertoires in cytomegalovirus infection. Study-wide background: An indication of both CMV infection and matching HLA type came from public TCR beta signatures.

This clonotype was detected a few times. V lost 10 bases and J 4 bases, leaving 17 bases between the germline ends. This CDR3 is built from 14 residues. CDR1 is LNHDA, CDR2 SQIVND, per germline (reference sequence). TCRdb re-called the reads with MiXCR, one entry per CDR3 protein. The profile shows under 600,000 distinct CDR3 sequences, approximately 17% of them singletons. Sequencing input: CD8+ T cells from PBMCs. This chain uses TRBV19 with TRBJ1-5; the D gene is possibly TRBD1 (5 bases). The origin of this receptor is a human donor in good health (CMV status not recorded). Some clones in this sample may be carry-over from other donors' samples. For the CDR3, the DNA is TGTGCCACTCAGGTGGGGGAGGGAAATCAGCCCCAGCATTTT. Protein: CATQVGEGNQPQHF.